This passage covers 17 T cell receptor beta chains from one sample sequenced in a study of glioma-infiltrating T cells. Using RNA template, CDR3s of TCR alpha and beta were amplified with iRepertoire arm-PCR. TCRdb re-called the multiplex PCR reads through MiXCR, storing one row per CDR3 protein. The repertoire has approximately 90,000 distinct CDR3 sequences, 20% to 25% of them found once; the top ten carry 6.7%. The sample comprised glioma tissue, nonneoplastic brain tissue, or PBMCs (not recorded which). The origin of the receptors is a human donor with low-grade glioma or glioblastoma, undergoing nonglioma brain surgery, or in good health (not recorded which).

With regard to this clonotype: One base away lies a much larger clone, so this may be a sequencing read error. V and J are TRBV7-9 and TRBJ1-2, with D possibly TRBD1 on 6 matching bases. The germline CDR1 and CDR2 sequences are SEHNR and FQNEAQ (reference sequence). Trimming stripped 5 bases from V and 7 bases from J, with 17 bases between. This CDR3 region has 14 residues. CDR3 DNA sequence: TGTGCCAGCAGCCGAAGCAGGGGAATCGGTGGCTACACCTTC. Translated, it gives CASSRSRGIGGYTF. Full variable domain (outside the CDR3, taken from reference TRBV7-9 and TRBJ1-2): DTGVSQNPRHKITKRGQNVTFRCDPISEHNRLYWYRQTLGQGPEFLTYFQNEAQLEKSRLLSDRFSAERPKGSFSTLEIQRTEQGDSAMYLCASSRSRGIGGYTFGSGTRLTVV.

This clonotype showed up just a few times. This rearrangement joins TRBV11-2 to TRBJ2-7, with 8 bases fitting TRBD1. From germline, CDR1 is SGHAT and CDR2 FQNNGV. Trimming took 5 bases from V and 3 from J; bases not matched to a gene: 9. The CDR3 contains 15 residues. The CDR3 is CASSISVQGDYEQYF. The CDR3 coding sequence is TGTGCCAGCAGCATCTCCGTACAGGGGGACTACGAGCAGTACTTC.

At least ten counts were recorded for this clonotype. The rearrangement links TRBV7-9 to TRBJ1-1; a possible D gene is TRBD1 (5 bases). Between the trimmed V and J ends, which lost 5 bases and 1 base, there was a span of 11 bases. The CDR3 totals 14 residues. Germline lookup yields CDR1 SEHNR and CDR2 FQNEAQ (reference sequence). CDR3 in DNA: TGTGCCAGCAGCAAGCAGGGATGGAACACTGAAGCTTTCTTT. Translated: CASSKQGWNTEAFF.

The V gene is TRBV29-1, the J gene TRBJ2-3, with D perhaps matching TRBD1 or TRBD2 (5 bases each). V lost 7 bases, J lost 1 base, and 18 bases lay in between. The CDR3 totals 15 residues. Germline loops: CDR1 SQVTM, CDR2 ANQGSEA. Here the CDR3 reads CSASRGAPGTDTQYF. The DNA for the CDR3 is TGCAGCGCGTCAAGGGGAGCCCCTGGCACAGATACGCAGTATTTT.

The CDR3 sequence is CASSLGRLETQYF. The CDR3 coding sequence is TGTGCCAGCAGCTTAGGAAGGTTAGAGACCCAGTACTTC. The chain carries TRBV11-2 and TRBJ2-5; no clear D. Germline V gene sequence: CDR1 SGHAT, CDR2 FQNNGV. The V end was cut by 1 base, the J end by 4 bases, with 7 bases between. CDR3 size: 13 residues. The full variable domain, in which reference TRBV11-2 and TRBJ2-5 provide the parts outside the CDR3, is EAGVAQSPRYKIIEKRQSVAFWCNPISGHATLYWYQQILGQGPKLLIQFQNNGVVDDSQLPKDRFSAERLKGVDSTLKIQPAKLEDSAVYLCASSLGRLETQYFGPGTRLLVL.

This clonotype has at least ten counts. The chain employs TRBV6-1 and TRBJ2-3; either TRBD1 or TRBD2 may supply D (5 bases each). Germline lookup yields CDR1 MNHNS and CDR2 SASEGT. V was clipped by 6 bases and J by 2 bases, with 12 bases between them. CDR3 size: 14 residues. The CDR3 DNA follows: TGTGCCAGCAGCGGGGACCAAACCACAGATACGCAGTATTTT. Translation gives CASSGDQTTDTQYF.

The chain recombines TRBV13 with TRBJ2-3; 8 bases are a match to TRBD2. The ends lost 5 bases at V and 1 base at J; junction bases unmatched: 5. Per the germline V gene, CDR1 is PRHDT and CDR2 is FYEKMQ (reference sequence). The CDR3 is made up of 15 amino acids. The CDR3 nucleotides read TGTGCCAGCAGCGCTACGCGGGGGGGCACAGATACGCAGTATTTT. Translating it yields CASSATRGGTDTQYF.

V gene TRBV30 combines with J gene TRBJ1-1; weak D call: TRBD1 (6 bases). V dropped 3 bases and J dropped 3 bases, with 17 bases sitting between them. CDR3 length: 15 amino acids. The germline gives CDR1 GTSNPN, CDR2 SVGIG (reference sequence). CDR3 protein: CAWSQNRVTYTEAFF. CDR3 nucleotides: TGTGCCTGGAGCCAGAACAGGGTAACCTACACTGAAGCTTTCTTT.

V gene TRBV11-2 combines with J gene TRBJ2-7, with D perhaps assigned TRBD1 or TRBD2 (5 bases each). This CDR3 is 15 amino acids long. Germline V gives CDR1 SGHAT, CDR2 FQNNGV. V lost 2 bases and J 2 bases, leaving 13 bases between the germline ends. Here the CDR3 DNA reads TGTGCCAGCAGCTTAATGTACCCGGGGCCCTACGAGCAGTACTTC. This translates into CASSLMYPGPYEQYF.

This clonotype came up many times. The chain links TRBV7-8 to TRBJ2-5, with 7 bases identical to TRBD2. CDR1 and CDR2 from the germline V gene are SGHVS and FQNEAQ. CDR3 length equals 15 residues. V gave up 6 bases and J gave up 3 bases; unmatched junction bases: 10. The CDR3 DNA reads TGTGCCAGCAGTCCTTTGGCTAGCGGAAAAGAGACCCAGTACTTC. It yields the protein CASSPLASGKETQYF.

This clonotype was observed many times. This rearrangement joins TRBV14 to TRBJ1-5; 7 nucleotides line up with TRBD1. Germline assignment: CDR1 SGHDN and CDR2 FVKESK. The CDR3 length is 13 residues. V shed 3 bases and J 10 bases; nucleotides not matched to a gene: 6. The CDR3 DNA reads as TGTGCCAGCAGCCATGGGACAGATAGACCCCAGCATTTT. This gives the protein CASSHGTDRPQHF.

This CDR3 is CAIRRSTGGEDGYTF. CDR3 in DNA: TGTGCCATCAGAAGAAGTACAGGGGGCGAGGATGGCTACACCTTC. V usage is TRBV6-6 and J usage is TRBJ1-2; 9 bases map to TRBD1. This CDR3 spans 15 amino acids. Losses at the gene ends were 10 bases for V and 6 bases for J; bases not matched to a gene: 15. The V gene's germline CDR1 is MNHNY and CDR2 SVGAGI (reference sequence).

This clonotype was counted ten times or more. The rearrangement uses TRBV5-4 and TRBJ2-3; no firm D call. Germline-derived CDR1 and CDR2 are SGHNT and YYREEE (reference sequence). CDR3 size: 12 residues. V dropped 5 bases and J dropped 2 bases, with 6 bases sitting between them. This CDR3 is CASSLDTDTQYF. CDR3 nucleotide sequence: TGTGCCAGCAGTCTCGACACAGATACGCAGTATTTT.

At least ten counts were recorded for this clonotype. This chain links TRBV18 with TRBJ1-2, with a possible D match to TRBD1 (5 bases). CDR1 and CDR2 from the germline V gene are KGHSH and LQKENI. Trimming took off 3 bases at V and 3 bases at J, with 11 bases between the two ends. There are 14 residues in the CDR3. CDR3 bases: TGTGCCAGCTCACCGCAAAAGACAGACTATGGCTACACCTTC. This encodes CASSPQKTDYGYTF.

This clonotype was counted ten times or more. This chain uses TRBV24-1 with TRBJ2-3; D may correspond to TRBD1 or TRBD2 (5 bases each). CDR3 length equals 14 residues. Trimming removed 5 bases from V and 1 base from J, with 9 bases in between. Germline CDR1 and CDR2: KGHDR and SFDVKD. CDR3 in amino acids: CATSGGVGTDTQYF. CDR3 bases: TGTGCCACCAGTGGAGGGGTGGGCACAGATACGCAGTATTTT.

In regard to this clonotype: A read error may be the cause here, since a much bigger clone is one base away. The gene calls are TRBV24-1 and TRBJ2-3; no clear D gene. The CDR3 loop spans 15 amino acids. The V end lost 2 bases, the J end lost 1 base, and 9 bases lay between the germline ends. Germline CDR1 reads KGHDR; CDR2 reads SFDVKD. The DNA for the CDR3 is TGTGCCACCAGTGATTGGGATCCAGGCACAGATACGCAGTATTTT. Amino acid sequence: CATSDWDPGTDTQYF.

CDR3 loop: CASSRADRGMNTEAFF. The CDR3 DNA is TGTGCCAGCAGTAGAGCCGACAGGGGAATGAACACTGAAGCTTTCTTT. The rearrangement links TRBV6-2 or TRBV6-3 to TRBJ1-1, with TRBD1 matching over 8 bases. Per germline, CDR1 MNHEY and CDR2 SVGEGT. The junction had 8 bases not matched to a gene; V was cut back by 5 bases and J by 0 bases. The length of the CDR3 is 16 residues.